The entry that follows covers one T cell receptor (beta chain) sequence. What it binds is unknown. A 5'RACE reaction primed in the constant segment made cDNA libraries of TCR alpha and TCR beta, and these carried sample barcodes and UMIs. One entry per CDR3 protein, called by TCRdb with MiXCR from the 5' RACE reads. Of some 250,000 distinct CDR3 sequences in the sample, roughly 18% were seen once. The data were obtained in a study of T-cell memory formation after mild COVID-19. General observations from the study: Contracting clones, day 15 to 85, had balanced CD4/CD8, and later expanders favored CD4+.

The CDR3 has 14 residues. V shed 2 bases, J shed 7 bases, and the junction held 6 bases outside the gene matches. Germline V gene data show CDR1 as MNHEY and CDR2 as SVGEGT. The receptor comes from a man younger than 30 who had mild COVID-19 (a few samples of this study predate the infection). Cell type and time point are not known. The sequencing sample was made of PBMCs or a T cell subset sorted from them (not recorded which). The V and J genes are TRBV6-2 or TRBV6-3 and TRBJ2-7; 9 bases are shared with TRBD1. The CDR3 loop is CASSYAGTGLEQYV. The CDR3 DNA is TGTGCCAGCAGTTACGCCGGGACAGGGTTAGAGCAGTACGTC.